The 13 T cell receptor beta chains reported below all come from one sample, sequenced in a study of cytomegalovirus exposure and HLA in healthy donors. 60 Vbeta and 13 Jbeta primers were used in PCR. Repertoires were generated with immunoSEQ multiplex PCR, while TCRdb's copy carries only in-frame clones and drops some. The repertoire holds roughly 120,000 clones, with roughly three quarters as singletons. Sequenced input: PBMCs. The receptors here all came from a woman aged 30 to 39 in good health and CMV-seronegative.

The chain carries TRBV6-5 and TRBJ2-5; 7 bases are a match to TRBD1. In germline, CDR1 is MNHEY, CDR2 SVGAGI. V lost 6 bases, J lost 2 bases, and 12 bases stayed unmatched. The CDR3 is made up of 16 amino acids. The CDR3 nucleotides read TGTGCCAGCAGATACACCGGGACAGCCCGTCAAGAGACCCAGTACTTC. Translating it yields CASRYTGTARQETQYF.

The chain couples TRBV4-2 to TRBJ1-1, with a weak D call TRBD1 (5 bases). Germline V gives CDR1 LGHNA, CDR2 YNFKEQ. With 1 base removed from V and 0 bases from J, the gap between germline ends came to 21 bases. This CDR3 spans 19 amino acids. CDR3 region: CASSQGGGPLGSMNTEAFF. CDR3 nucleotide sequence: TGTGCCAGCAGCCAAGGGGGGGGACCCCTAGGAAGCATGAACACTGAAGCTTTCTTT.

The chain couples TRBV6-6 to TRBJ1-2; a weak D match, TRBD1 (6 bases). The CDR3 length is 12 residues. V was shortened by 6 bases and J by 13 bases, with 18 bases between the two germline ends. Germline CDR1 reads MNHNY; CDR2 reads SVGAGI (reference sequence). CDR3 region: CASSLSSDRTTF. CDR3 DNA: TGTGCCAGCAGCCTAAGTAGCGACAGGACCACCTTC.

The V gene is TRBV2, the J gene TRBJ2-3; D is perhaps TRBD1 (6 bases). CDR1 is SNHLY, CDR2 FYNNEI, per germline. The CDR3 has 19 residues. Trimming shortened V by 4 bases and J by 4 bases, and 27 bases separated the two germline ends. The CDR3 DNA is TGTGCCAGCAGTGGGTGGGCAGGGGAATTGGTTTGGCGGGCAGATACGCAGTATTTT. Protein sequence: CASSGWAGELVWRADTQYF.

V is TRBV2 and J is TRBJ2-7; 8 positions match TRBD1. Germline CDR1 and CDR2: SNHLY and FYNNEI. The CDR3 runs 14 residues. V dropped 3 bases and J dropped 4; count of bases not matched to a gene: 5. CDR3 sequence: CASSDGDRRYEQYF. CDR3 nucleotide sequence: TGTGCCAGCAGTGATGGGGACAGGCGTTACGAGCAGTACTTC.

The V and J genes are TRBV19 and TRBJ1-2; D remains unclear. V was shortened by 4 bases and J by 2 bases, with 14 bases between the two germline ends. The CDR3 is 15 amino acids. From germline, CDR1 is LNHDA and CDR2 SQIVND (reference sequence). CDR3 protein: CASSTPGGINYGYTF. CDR3 bases: TGTGCCAGTAGTACCCCCGGCGGAATCAACTATGGCTACACCTTC.

The chain carries TRBV5-1 and TRBJ1-4; no definite D call. CDR1 and CDR2 (germline): SGHRS, YFSETQ. This CDR3 region has 14 residues. V gave up 3 bases and J gave up 10 bases, with 16 bases separating them. CDR3 region: CASSSVGGKGKLFF. The CDR3 DNA sequence: TGCGCCAGCAGCTCTGTTGGAGGCAAAGGAAAACTGTTTTTT. Variable domain in full (rest from reference TRBV5-1 and TRBJ1-4): KAGVTQTPRYLIKTRGQQVTLSCSPISGHRSVSWYQQTPGQGLQFLFEYFSETQRNKGNFPGRFSGRQFSNSRSEMNVSTLELGDSALYLCASSSVGGKGKLFFGSGTQLSVL.

Only a few counts were recorded for this clone. The chain couples TRBV5-3 to TRBJ1-2; D is undetermined. TRBV5-3 falls under the ORF class, with uncertain function. Trimming removed 0 bases from V and 9 bases from J, with 12 bases in between. The CDR3 has 13 residues. The CDR3: CARSLAAGLSYTF. CDR3 DNA: TGTGCCAGAAGCTTGGCCGCAGGATTAAGCTACACCTTC.

This chain uses TRBV13 with TRBJ2-5, with 12 bases that match TRBD2. Judging by the DNA end, TRBJ2-7 fits better; the J call may be wrong. This CDR3 spans 17 amino acids. The germline CDR1 and CDR2 sequences are PRHDT and FYEKMQ (reference sequence). The CDR3 region is CASSLGEASGRAHEQYF. The CDR3 coding sequence is TGTGCCAGCAGCTTAGGGGAGGCTAGCGGGAGGGCCCACGAGCAGTACTTC.

This chain uses TRBV5-6 with TRBJ2-7; TRBD2 matches 10 bases. The V gene's germline CDR1 is SGHDT and CDR2 YYEEEE. With 0 bases clipped from V and 6 bases from J, the junction kept 3 bases outside the gene matches. The CDR3 is made up of 14 amino acids. The CDR3 nucleotides are TGTGCCAGCAGCTTGGGCCTAGCGGGAGTCGAGCAGTACTTC. Translation gives CASSLGLAGVEQYF.

This clone appeared a few times. The chain is built from TRBV4-1 and TRBJ1-1, with D unresolved. The length of the CDR3 is 19 residues. Trimming took 0 bases from V and 0 from J, leaving 20 bases between them. Germline V gene sequence: CDR1 MGHRA, CDR2 YSYEKL. As DNA, the CDR3 is TGCGCCAGCAGCCAAGATAGGAGGGCGGGGTTCGTGGTGAACACTGAAGCTTTCTTT. It is translated as CASSQDRRAGFVVNTEAFF.

The chain joins TRBV5-1 to TRBJ1-5; TRBD1 aligns across 8 bases. The length of the CDR3 is 15 residues. The J segment lost 4 bases and the V segment lost 0 bases, leaving 3 bases of the junction unmatched. Germline CDR1 SGHRS, CDR2 YFSETQ. Here the CDR3 DNA reads TGCGCCAGCAGCTTGGGAGGGACAGGTAATCAGCCCCAGCATTTT. It specifies CASSLGGTGNQPQHF.

In this sample, this clone turned up once. The DNA of the CDR3 is TGTGCCAGCAGCTTAAGACAGTTGAACACCGGGGAGCTGTTTTTT. Translated: CASSLRQLNTGELFF. V is TRBV7-9 and J is TRBJ2-2; tentatively, D is TRBD1 (5 bases). V lost 2 bases and J 1 base, leaving 8 bases between the germline ends. Germline values: CDR1 SEHNR, CDR2 FQNEAQ (reference sequence). The CDR3 is made up of 15 amino acids.